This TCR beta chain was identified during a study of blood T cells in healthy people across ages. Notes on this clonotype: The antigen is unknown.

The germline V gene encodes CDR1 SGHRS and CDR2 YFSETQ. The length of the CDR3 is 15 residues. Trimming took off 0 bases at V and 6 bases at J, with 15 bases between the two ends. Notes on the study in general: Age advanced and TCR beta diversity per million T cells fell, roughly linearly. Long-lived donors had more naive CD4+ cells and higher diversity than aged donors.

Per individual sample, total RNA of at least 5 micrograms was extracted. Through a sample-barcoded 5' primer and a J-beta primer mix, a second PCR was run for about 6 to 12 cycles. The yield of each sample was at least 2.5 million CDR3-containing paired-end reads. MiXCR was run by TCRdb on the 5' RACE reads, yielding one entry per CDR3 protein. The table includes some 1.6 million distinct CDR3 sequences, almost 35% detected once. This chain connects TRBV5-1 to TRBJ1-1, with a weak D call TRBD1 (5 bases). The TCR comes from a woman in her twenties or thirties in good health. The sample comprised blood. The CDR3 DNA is TGCGCCAGCAGCTTGGTTAGGGGAAAGTTCGCTGAAGCTTTCTTT. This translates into CASSLVRGKFAEAFF.